The sequence of this T cell receptor beta chain was determined in a study of CD8+CD57+ T cells in acquired aplastic anemia. The wider study: Mean yield of DNA from sorted CD4+ and CD8+ cells was 3 to 3.5 ug.

Genomic DNA constituted the template upon which TCR beta VDJ and CDR3 profiling was performed. MiXCR, run by TCRdb on the reads, gives a single entry per CDR3 protein. The table shows 450,000 to 550,000 distinct CDR3 sequences, with approximately 32% occurring only once. Study findings and constraints: Around 27 CD8+ CDR3 sequences occurred in both the patients and the controls. Significant differences in CD8+ Simpson's diversity were not observed between patients and controls.

An expansion of CD8+CD57+ cells by flow cytometry had been shown in patients chosen for sequencing. Every one of the patients had aplastic anemia (severe, acquired). The V and J ends lost 0 bases and 5 bases respectively, with 13 bases between them. This CDR3 has 15 amino acids. Germline CDR1 LNHDA, CDR2 SQIVND (reference sequence). This clonotype has ten or more counts. Its antigen remains unidentified. This sequence was found in a human donor with aplastic anemia. The sample was sorted CD4+, CD8+, or CD8+CD57+ T cells (not recorded which) from PBMCs. The chain links TRBV19 to TRBJ2-5; possibly TRBD2 for D (5 bases). The CDR3 is CASSIDLRGPETQYF. In nucleotides, the CDR3 is TGTGCCAGTAGTATAGATCTGAGAGGGCCCGAGACCCAGTACTTC.